This T cell receptor beta chain was profiled in a study of T cells expressing NK-cell markers. Whole-study context: Repertoire data for TCR beta were derived from sorted T cells (CD3+CD56+NKG2C+, CD3+CD56+NKG2C- and CD3+CD56-NKG2C+). Seven of the eight sequenced donors were classified as HCMV-seropositive, and one was classified as seronegative. Study findings and constraints: There were a handful of donors in whom these clonotypes also led the CD3+CD56-NKG2C+ fraction. Dominant NKG2C+ clonotype frequencies of about 1.0-7.0% of CD8+ T cells were measured in over five donors.

Worth noting for this clonotype: Its antigen is not known.

Per germline, CDR1 SQVTM and CDR2 ANQGSEA. The CDR3 contains 13 residues. TCRdb reanalyzed the 5' RACE reads and collapses them to one entry per CDR3 protein, without DNA. The sample totals hundreds of thousands of distinct CDR3 sequences. The TCR sequence derives from a man in his late teens or twenties in good health. This rearrangement joins TRBV29-1 to TRBJ2-2. Input material: blood T cells: a sorted CD56 or NKG2C T cell subset, CD4+ or CD8+ T cells, or bulk PBMC T cells (not recorded which). The CDR3 spells CSVGGQHTGELFF.